The 21 T cell receptor beta chains below were found in one sample sequenced in a study of memory CD8 T cells in hepatitis C reinfection. The sample's time point: peak reinfection, 3 to 8 weeks after reinfection detection. No in vitro expansion preceded TCR sequencing of the sorted cells. Repertoires were generated with immunoSEQ multiplex PCR, while TCRdb's copy carries only in-frame clones and drops some. The sample lists under 50,000 clones; more than 75% were seen once. Specimen: naive CD8+ T cells sorted from blood. The receptors come from a man between 18 and 35 years old with hepatitis C virus infection.

The chain employs TRBV27 and TRBJ2-3; TRBD2 might be the D (6 bases). The V gene's germline CDR1 is MNHEY and CDR2 SMNVEV (reference sequence). V lost 7 bases to trimming and J lost 0 bases, with 8 bases between them. The CDR3 totals 13 residues. CDR3 coding DNA: TGTGCCAGCAAGAGCGGGAGCACAGATACGCAGTATTTT. Translated, it gives CASKSGSTDTQYF.

The chain is built from TRBV9 and TRBJ2-7; weak D call: TRBD2 (7 bases). CDR1 is SGDLS and CDR2 is YYNGEE in the germline V gene. Between the trimmed V and J ends, which lost 0 bases and 3 bases, there was a span of 10 bases. The CDR3 sequence is 14 residues long. The CDR3 nucleotides are TGTGCCAGCAGCGTAGGGGGAGGGGGCTACGAGCAGTACTTC. Its translation is CASSVGGGGYEQYF.

The chain is built from TRBV27 and TRBJ2-7, with TRBD1 matching over 7 bases. The CDR3 contains 14 residues. Germline-derived CDR1 and CDR2 are MNHEY and SMNVEV (reference sequence). V lost 4 bases, J lost 5 bases, and 8 bases stayed unmatched. The CDR3 loop is CASSSRTGSNEQYF. The CDR3 DNA follows: TGTGCCAGCAGTTCGCGGACAGGCTCAAACGAGCAGTACTTC.

V is TRBV7-2 and J is TRBJ2-7, with D maybe TRBD2 (6 bases). CDR1 and CDR2 from the germline V gene are SGHTA and FQGNSA. This CDR3 spans 14 amino acids. V was pared by 0 bases and J by 7 bases, with 13 bases between. In DNA, the CDR3 is TGTGCCAGCAGCTTAGCGGGGTTGGGAGGAGAGCAGTACTTC. This gives the protein CASSLAGLGGEQYF.

This chain joins TRBV12-5 and TRBJ2-7, with TRBD1 identical over 8 bases. This CDR3 has 19 residues. The trim removed 1 base at V and 0 bases at J, leaving 14 bases unmatched. Germline CDR1 and CDR2: LGHNT and FRNRAP. CDR3 protein: CASGLALDRVTGSSYEQYV. CDR3 nucleotides: TGTGCTAGTGGTTTGGCTTTGGACAGGGTCACCGGTAGCTCCTACGAGCAGTACGTC.

In this sample, this clone turned up a few times. The chain joins TRBV5-6 to TRBJ2-7, with 8 nucleotides matching TRBD1. Germline-derived CDR1 and CDR2 are SGHDT and YYEEEE. V was pared by 4 bases and J by 5 bases, with 8 bases of the junction left unmatched. The CDR3 has 14 amino acids. The CDR3 reads CASSEWGQVHEQYV. CDR3 DNA sequence: TGTGCCAGCAGCGAATGGGGACAGGTCCACGAGCAGTACGTC.

Only a few counts were recorded for this clone. The chain combines TRBV4-1 with TRBJ2-2, with TRBD2 as a possible D gene (7 bases). The V gene lost 1 base and the J gene lost 7 bases, with 16 bases spanning the gap. In germline, CDR1 is MGHRA, CDR2 YSYEKL. This CDR3 contains 16 residues. CDR3 nucleotide sequence: TGCGCCAGCAGCCAAGTGGGAGGGGGTGGTGGCGGGGAGCTGTTTTTT. Amino acids: CASSQVGGGGGGELFF.

The chain joins TRBV29-1 to TRBJ2-2, with D unresolved. The CDR3 runs to 13 residues. Germline V CDR1 and CDR2: SQVTM, ANQGSEA. With 4 bases removed from V and 1 base from J, the gap between germline ends came to 7 bases. CDR3 DNA: TGCAGCGTTGCGGGTGAGAACACCGGGGAGCTGTTTTTT. Translated, it gives CSVAGENTGELFF.

CDR3 loop: CASSHGGAGSPLHF. CDR3 DNA: TGTGCCAGCAGTCATGGTGGGGCAGGCTCACCCCTCCACTTT. J is TRBJ1-6 and V is TRBV6-5, with D tentatively TRBD1 (5 bases). Germline V gene sequence: CDR1 MNHEY, CDR2 SVGAGI. Trimming took off 5 bases at V and 10 bases at J, with 15 bases between the two ends. The CDR3 totals 14 residues.

The V and J genes are TRBV11-2 and TRBJ2-1, with 16 positions matching TRBD2. V was pared by 1 base and J by 5 bases, with 8 bases of the junction left unmatched. Per germline, CDR1 SGHAT and CDR2 FQNNGV. This CDR3 has 19 residues. The CDR3 DNA follows: TGTGCCAGCAGCTTAGGAGGGACTAGCGGGGGGGCGGTAAACAATGAGCAGTTCTTC. The encoded protein is CASSLGGTSGGAVNNEQFF.

With regard to this clone: Sequence at one end of the junction differs from germline and may be a read error. The chain links TRBV7-6 to TRBJ2-1; 10 positions agree with TRBD2. Germline V gene data show CDR1 as SGHVS and CDR2 as FNYEAQ. This CDR3 region has 14 residues. Written as DNA, the CDR3 is TGTGCCAGCAGTTTAGCGGGAGGTGGGGATGAGCAGTTCTTC. Translation: CASSLAGGGDEQFF. The full variable domain, in which reference TRBV7-6 and TRBJ2-1 provide the parts outside the CDR3, is GAGVSQSPRYKVTKRGQDVALRCDPISGHVSLYWYRQALGQGPEFLTYFNYEAQQDKSGLPNDRFSAERPEGSISTLTIQRTEQRDSAMYRCASSLAGGGDEQFFGPGTRLTVL.

The rearrangement links TRBV4-1 to TRBJ2-5; D unclear. This CDR3 is 14 amino acids long. The V end was cut by 0 bases, the J end by 2 bases, with 7 bases between. The germline CDR1 and CDR2 sequences are MGHRA and YSYEKL. The DNA for the CDR3 is TGCGCCAGCAGCCAAGAGGGCAGTCAAGAGACCCAGTACTTC. It translates to CASSQEGSQETQYF.

The chain recombines TRBV13 with TRBJ1-1; 8 positions match TRBD1. The trim removed 2 bases at V and 10 bases at J, leaving 6 bases unmatched. The CDR3 has 13 residues. Germline CDR1 reads PRHDT; CDR2 reads FYEKMQ (reference sequence). DNA of the CDR3: TGTGCCAGCAGCTTAAATCCAGACAGGGGAGCTTTCTTT. Translating it yields CASSLNPDRGAFF.

The chain combines TRBV27 with TRBJ2-1; the match to TRBD1 covers 9 bases. CDR1 is MNHEY and CDR2 is SMNVEV in the germline V gene (reference sequence). The CDR3 is 12 amino acids. Trimming at V came to 6 bases and at J to 6 bases, leaving 0 bases not matched to a gene. The chain's CDR3 is CASRDRGNEQFF. CDR3 coding DNA: TGTGCCAGCAGGGACAGGGGCAATGAGCAGTTCTTC.

The V gene is TRBV6-1, the J gene TRBJ2-7; TRBD1 matches at 9 bases. The CDR3 is made up of 14 amino acids. V dropped 3 bases and J dropped 4; count of bases not matched to a gene: 4. Germline V gene lookup returns CDR1 MNHNS and CDR2 SASEGT. The CDR3 DNA reads as TGTGCCAGCAGTGAGAACAGGGGGCCGTACGAGCAGTACGTC. Translated: CASSENRGPYEQYV.

The chain is built from TRBV29-1 and TRBJ2-7; the match to TRBD1 covers 9 bases. The V gene's germline CDR1 is SQVTM and CDR2 ANQGSEA. The junction had 15 bases not matched to a gene; V was cut back by 7 bases and J by 2 bases. The CDR3 is 16 residues long. This CDR3 is CSATEQGAGATYEQYF. The CDR3 DNA sequence: TGCAGCGCTACCGAACAGGGGGCGGGGGCCACCTACGAGCAGTACTTC.

CDR3 in DNA: TGTGCCAGCAGTTTCCCCCTAGCGGGCACAGATACGCAGTATTTT. This translates into CASSFPLAGTDTQYF. This chain joins TRBV28 and TRBJ2-3, with 7 bases aligning to TRBD2. The CDR3 contains 15 residues. Germline trimming cut 3 bases from V and 1 base from J; bases unmatched to any gene: 4. Germline lookup yields CDR1 MDHEN and CDR2 SYDVKM. The variable domain in full, with the rest retrieved from reference TRBV28 and TRBJ2-3, is DVKVTQSSRYLVKRTGEKVFLECVQDMDHENMFWYRQDPGLGLRLIYFSYDVKMKEKGDIPEGYSVSREKKERFSLILESASTNQTSMYLCASSFPLAGTDTQYFGPGTRLTVL.

The chain employs TRBV12-5 and TRBJ2-2, with 9 bases lining up with TRBD1. The CDR3 consists of 16 residues. Germline assignment: CDR1 LGHNT and CDR2 FRNRAP. Trimming cost V 1 base and J 7 bases; bases outside gene matches: 7. The CDR3 region is CASGLARDREVGELFF. The DNA for the CDR3 is TGTGCTAGTGGTTTGGCCCGGGACAGGGAGGTCGGGGAGCTGTTTTTT.

This clone was picked up one time. This chain links TRBV7-9 with TRBJ1-2; 9 bases agree with TRBD1. Unmatched junction bases numbered 8, after V lost 5 bases and J lost 4 bases. CDR1 is SEHNR, CDR2 FQNEAQ, per germline (reference sequence). The CDR3 sequence is 15 residues long. CDR3 region: CASSQGQGPSYGYTF. The CDR3 region has the DNA TGTGCCAGCAGCCAGGGACAGGGCCCCTCCTATGGCTACACCTTC.

The rearrangement joins TRBV9 to TRBJ1-3; D uncertain. Trimming stripped 3 bases from V and 0 bases from J, with 7 bases between. CDR3 length: 14 amino acids. The germline V gene has CDR1 SGDLS and CDR2 YYNGEE. The CDR3 nucleotides are TGTGCCAGCAGCGCTCAGGACTCTGGAAACACCATATATTTT. This translates into CASSAQDSGNTIYF.

V gene TRBV4-1 combines with J gene TRBJ1-1; D is unresolved. CDR1 is MGHRA and CDR2 is YSYEKL in the germline V gene. The CDR3 length is 15 residues. Between the trimmed V and J ends, which lost 1 base and 8 bases, there was a span of 17 bases. The CDR3 loop is CASSQVGSEGPEAFF. The CDR3 DNA is TGCGCCAGCAGCCAAGTTGGCTCTGAGGGTCCCGAAGCTTTCTTT.